The present T cell receptor (beta chain) was sequenced within a study of cytomegalovirus exposure and HLA in healthy donors. Whole-study results and caveats: Across HLA loci, a later analysis found differing TCR association rates, with DRB1 most and HLA-C fewest. Researchers reported in a later analysis that a missense DCLRE1C variant was tied to TCR beta V- and J-gene trimming. What TCR beta sequences reportedly achieved was accurate prediction of HLA-A and HLA-B alleles in most subjects.

Trimming left V 1 base short and J 3 bases short, with 6 bases between. CDR1 is SGHVS and CDR2 is FQNEAQ in the germline V gene. The CDR3 runs to 13 residues. On this clone itself: Antigen unknown.

Both 60 Vbeta primers and 13 Jbeta primers went into the PCR. Produced via immunoSEQ multiplex PCR; TCRdb's table is partial and in-frame only. The sample contains roughly 180,000 clones, around four fifths of which appear only once. This chain joins TRBV7-8 and TRBJ1-2; D call uncertain. Specimen: PBMCs. This sequence was found in a man aged 25 to 45 in good health and CMV-seronegative. The CDR3 here is CASSLVRDYGYTF. As DNA, the CDR3 is TGTGCCAGCAGCTTAGTTCGGGACTATGGCTACACCTTC.